This TCR beta chain was identified during a study of Graves' ophthalmopathy and Graves' hyperthyroidism. Amplifying from RNA transcripts, the study obtained TCR beta CDR3 regions. In the first round, RT-PCR was carried out with HTBI primers, and a multiplex PCR formed the second round. Each CDR3 protein gets one entry after TCRdb re-called the multiplex PCR reads with MiXCR. The table records over 500,000 distinct CDR3 sequences, about 20% of them present only once. The V end lost 2 bases, the J end lost 1 base, and 9 bases lay between the germline ends. Germline assignment: CDR1 SGHVS and CDR2 FNYEAQ. This CDR3 has 14 amino acids.

This rearrangement joins TRBV7-6 to TRBJ2-7; D is uncertain. Specimen: peripheral blood. This receptor was taken from a woman younger than 35 with stable Graves' hyperthyroidism. Some clones in this sample may be carry-over from other donors' samples. CDR3 region: CASSLFDGSYEQYF. The CDR3 region has the DNA TGTGCCAGCAGCTTATTTGACGGATCCTACGAGCAGTACTTC.